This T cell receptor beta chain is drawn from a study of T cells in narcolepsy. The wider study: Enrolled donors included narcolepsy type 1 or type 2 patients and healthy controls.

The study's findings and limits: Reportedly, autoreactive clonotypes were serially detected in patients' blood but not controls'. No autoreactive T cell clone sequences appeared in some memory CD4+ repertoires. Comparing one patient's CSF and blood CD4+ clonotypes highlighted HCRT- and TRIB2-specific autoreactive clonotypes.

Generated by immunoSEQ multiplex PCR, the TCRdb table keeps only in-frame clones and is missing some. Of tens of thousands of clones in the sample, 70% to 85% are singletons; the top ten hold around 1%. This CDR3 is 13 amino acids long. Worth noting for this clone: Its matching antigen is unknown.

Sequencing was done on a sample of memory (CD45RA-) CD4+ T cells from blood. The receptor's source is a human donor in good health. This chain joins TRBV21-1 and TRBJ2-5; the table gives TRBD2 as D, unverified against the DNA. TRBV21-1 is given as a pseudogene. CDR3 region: CASIPLAGETQYF. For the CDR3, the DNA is TGTGCCAGCATCCCTCTAGCGGGAGAGACCCAGTACTTC.